One T cell receptor (beta chain) is described in this entry. Antigen: not known. 5'RACE, which relied on constant-segment primers, yielded TCR alpha and TCR beta cDNA libraries carrying sample barcodes and UMIs. TCRdb itself ran the 5' RACE reads through MiXCR, one entry per CDR3 protein. The data contain 350,000 to 500,000 distinct CDR3 sequences, about a sixth of them singletons. The germline V gene encodes CDR1 SGHRS and CDR2 YFSETQ. This CDR3 contains 14 residues. V lost 0 bases to trimming and J lost 4 bases, with 10 bases between them. The data were obtained in a study of T-cell memory formation after mild COVID-19. The overall study: For the most part, TCR clusters were specific to one donor.

Points from the study as a whole: The study found balanced CD4/CD8 in clones contracting day 15 to 85 and a CD4+ lean in later expanders.

This sequence joins TRBV5-1 and TRBJ1-1, with D unresolved. The receptor was derived from a man aged 18 to 35 who had mild COVID-19 (a few samples of this study predate the infection). Cell type and time point are not known. Sequencing was performed on PBMCs or a T cell subset sorted from them (not recorded which). CDR3 in DNA: TGCGCCAGCAGCTTGGATCAGTTTGTCACTGAAGCTTTCTTT. Residues: CASSLDQFVTEAFF.